The 26 T cell receptor beta chains listed next were all sequenced from one sample in a study of CD8 T cells in ankylosing spondylitis. Each CDR3 protein is one row after TCRdb ran MiXCR on the 5' RACE reads. The sample consists of hundreds of thousands of distinct CDR3 sequences, around 20% of them appearing once. Sequenced: blood, either unsorted or a sorted T cell fraction (not recorded which). Every receptor here comes from a male donor with ankylosing spondylitis or in good health (not recorded which).

Ten or more counts support this clonotype. The final CDR3 position lacks the conserved phenylalanine or tryptophan, pointing to a likely read error. The DNA is omitted, as the CDR3 cannot be located on it reliably, and the CDR3 follows TCRdb's listing. The rearrangement links TRBV29-1 to TRBJ1-2; the D call TRBD1 from the table was never checked on the DNA. From germline, CDR1 is SQVTM and CDR2 ANQGSEA. The CDR3 numbers 9 amino acids, ends counted. CDR3 region: CSVDGGGSP.

The chain couples TRBV6-2 or TRBV6-3 to TRBJ1-5, with D unclear. V was cut by 6 bases and J by 4 bases, with 7 bases left in between. Germline loops: CDR1 MNHEY, CDR2 SVGEGT. CDR3 length: 12 residues. DNA for the CDR3: TGTGCCAGCAGGACGGTTAATCAGCCCCAGCATTTT. As protein: CASRTVNQPQHF.

The J gene is TRBJ2-7, the V gene TRBV5-6; D is undetermined. Per germline, CDR1 SGHDT and CDR2 YYEEEE. The V gene lost 0 bases and the J gene lost 7 bases, with 8 bases spanning the gap. The CDR3 has 12 amino acids. The CDR3 protein is CASSLDGGEQYV. The CDR3 bases are TGTGCCAGCAGCTTGGATGGTGGTGAGCAGTACGTC.

This clonotype was counted between two and nine times. This chain connects TRBV12-3 or TRBV12-4 to TRBJ2-6; no definite D call. Trimming took 2 bases from V and 2 from J, leaving 10 bases between them. The CDR3 sequence is 16 residues long. The CDR3, as DNA: TGTGCCAGCAGTTTACTCGGTGGAACTGGGGCCAACGTCCTGACTTTC. Protein product: CASSLLGGTGANVLTF.

This chain uses TRBV5-1 with TRBJ2-7; 9 bases are shared with TRBD2. CDR3 size: 14 residues. Germline CDR1 is SGHRS and CDR2 is YFSETQ. V lost 2 bases to trimming and J lost 1 base; unmatched junction nucleotides: 1. CDR3 in amino acids: CASSFLAGSYEQYV. In nucleotides, the CDR3 is TGCGCCAGCAGCTTCCTAGCGGGGTCCTACGAGCAGTACGTC.

This clonotype was seen many times. The rearrangement uses TRBV28 and TRBJ1-1; the match to TRBD1 covers 10 bases. This CDR3 region has 16 residues. V dropped 5 bases and J dropped 5; count of bases not matched to a gene: 11. Per germline, CDR1 MDHEN and CDR2 SYDVKM. The CDR3 nucleotides read TGTGCCAGCAGTAAGACAGGGGGCTTAGGGACAACTGAAGCTTTCTTT. Its translation: CASSKTGGLGTTEAFF.

The rearrangement joins TRBV12-3 or TRBV12-4 to TRBJ2-3; the D gene is possibly TRBD2 (6 bases). The CDR3 loop spans 13 amino acids. V was clipped by 9 bases and J by 2 bases, with 12 bases between them. This chain's CDR3 is CASLPGDTDTQYF. CDR3 in DNA: TGTGCCAGTTTACCGGGGGACACAGATACGCAGTATTTT.

V and J are TRBV5-1 and TRBJ2-1; TRBD1 agrees at 8 bases. The CDR3 covers 16 residues. The J segment lost 2 bases and the V segment lost 4 bases, leaving 8 bases of the junction unmatched. Germline V gene data show CDR1 as SGHRS and CDR2 as YFSETQ. The DNA for the CDR3 is TGCGCCAGCAGCAAAGGACAGGGCGGGACCTACAATGAGCAGTTCTTC. It specifies CASSKGQGGTYNEQFF.

This sequence joins TRBV3-1 and TRBJ2-3, with D maybe TRBD1 (5 bases). Trimming removed 1 base at V and 2 bases at J, with 7 bases between. Germline loops: CDR1 LGHDT, CDR2 YNNKEL (reference sequence). The CDR3 extends over 14 amino acids. CDR3 protein: CASSQGQYTDTQYF. In DNA, the CDR3 is TGTGCCAGCAGCCAAGGACAGTACACAGATACGCAGTATTTT.

The gene calls are TRBV28 and TRBJ2-1; 8 nucleotides agree with TRBD2. Germline CDR1 and CDR2: MDHEN and SYDVKM. CDR3 length equals 15 residues. V lost 6 bases, J lost 6 bases, and 10 bases stayed unmatched. This CDR3 is CASRSGGAGGNEQFF. The CDR3 coding sequence is TGTGCCAGCAGAAGCGGGGGCGCGGGGGGCAATGAGCAGTTCTTC.

This clonotype has just a few counts. The chain joins TRBV11-2 to TRBJ1-2, with D maybe TRBD1 (6 bases). This CDR3 is built from 16 residues. Between the trimmed V and J ends, which lost 5 bases and 0 bases, there was a span of 16 bases. Germline lookup yields CDR1 SGHAT and CDR2 FQNNGV. The CDR3 reads CASSTYSGTTNYGYTF. The CDR3 coding sequence is TGTGCCAGCAGCACCTACTCCGGGACAACTAACTATGGCTACACCTTC.

This clonotype was seen ten or more times. This chain connects TRBV10-3 to TRBJ2-1; D uncertain. Trimming shortened V by 3 bases and J by 2 bases, and 14 bases separated the two germline ends. The germline gives CDR1 ENHRY, CDR2 SYGVKD. This CDR3 contains 16 residues. As DNA, the CDR3 is TGTGCCATCAGTGAAGGCCAGCCCGGGCCCTACAATGAGCAGTTCTTC. Translating gives CAISEGQPGPYNEQFF.

J is TRBJ2-1 and V is TRBV7-8; the match to TRBD2 covers 8 bases. The ends lost 4 bases at V and 0 bases at J; junction bases unmatched: 8. Per the germline V gene, CDR1 is SGHVS and CDR2 is FQNEAQ. The CDR3 has 17 residues. CDR3 nucleotides: TGTGCCAGCAGCTGGACTAGCTCCTTAAGCTCCTACAATGAGCAGTTCTTC. Protein product: CASSWTSSLSSYNEQFF.

The genes are TRBV5-1 and TRBJ1-4, with 9 bases aligning to TRBD1. Trimming removed 4 bases from V and 4 bases from J; junction bases left unmatched: 5. The germline V gene encodes CDR1 SGHRS and CDR2 YFSETQ. The CDR3 runs 15 residues. CDR3 protein: CASSGKTGGNEKLFF. The CDR3 coding sequence is TGCGCCAGCAGCGGGAAGACAGGGGGTAATGAAAAACTGTTTTTT.

The chain combines TRBV4-1 with TRBJ1-1; the match to TRBD1 covers 7 bases. Germline V lookup: CDR1 MGHRA, CDR2 YSYEKL. V lost 3 bases to trimming and J lost 3 bases; unmatched junction nucleotides: 4. CDR3 length: 14 residues. CDR3 sequence reads: CASSHSRGDTEAFF. CDR3 in DNA: TGCGCCAGCAGCCACTCCAGGGGGGACACTGAAGCTTTCTTT.

The rearrangement uses TRBV28 and TRBJ2-2, with 14 bases fitting TRBD2. CDR3 length: 17 amino acids. V shed 5 bases and J 4 bases; nucleotides not matched to a gene: 6. The germline V gene encodes CDR1 MDHEN and CDR2 SYDVKM. The CDR3 loop reads CASSPSGLAGVTGELFF. DNA for the CDR3: TGTGCCAGCAGTCCCTCGGGACTAGCGGGAGTCACCGGGGAGCTGTTTTTT.

This clonotype was detected only a few times. The genes are TRBV7-2 and TRBJ2-1, with D maybe TRBD1 (6 bases). Germline V gene sequence: CDR1 SGHTA, CDR2 FQGNSA. The V gene lost 1 base and the J gene lost 12 bases, with 22 bases spanning the gap. The CDR3 sequence is 16 residues long. Here the CDR3 DNA reads TGTGCCAGCAGCTTAGTTCGGAGCAGGGGCACAGCTGGGCAGTTCTTC. It yields the protein CASSLVRSRGTAGQFF. Combining the CDR3 with reference TRBV7-2 and TRBJ2-1 gives the whole variable domain GAGVSQSPSNKVTEKGKDVELRCDPISGHTALYWYRQSLGQGLEFLIYFQGNSAPDKSGLPSDRFSAERTGGSVSTLTIQRTQQEDSAVYLCASSLVRSRGTAGQFFGPGTRLTVL.

This clonotype was seen only a few times. The chain has TRBV6-1 and TRBJ1-6; 9 nucleotides match TRBD1. This CDR3 spans 14 amino acids. The germline V gene has CDR1 MNHNS and CDR2 SASEGT. The ends lost 6 bases at V and 13 bases at J; junction bases unmatched: 10. DNA for the CDR3: TGTGCCAGCAGGAGGGGACAGGGCGCTGCTCCCCTCCACTTT. Translated: CASRRGQGAAPLHF.

This clonotype was detected only a few times. The V gene is TRBV20-1, the J gene TRBJ1-1; weak D call: TRBD1 (5 bases). Per the germline V gene, CDR1 is DFQATT and CDR2 is SNEGSKA (reference sequence). The V end lost 5 bases, the J end lost 4 bases, and 17 bases lay between the germline ends. CDR3 size: 14 residues. The CDR3 loop reads CSAYSREGSTEAFF. The CDR3 DNA is TGCAGTGCTTATAGCCGGGAGGGGAGCACTGAAGCTTTCTTT.

The rearrangement joins TRBV4-2 to TRBJ2-3; D remains ambiguous. The germline V gene encodes CDR1 LGHNA and CDR2 YNFKEQ. The V end was cut by 1 base, the J end by 4 bases, with 12 bases between. The CDR3 totals 15 residues. The CDR3 reads CASSQVLPPPDTQYF. Here the CDR3 DNA reads TGTGCCAGCAGCCAAGTTTTACCGCCTCCAGATACGCAGTATTTT.

The chain employs TRBV15 and TRBJ1-5; TRBD1 aligns across 7 bases. The trim removed 0 bases at V and 4 bases at J, leaving 12 bases unmatched. Germline loops: CDR1 LNHNV, CDR2 YYDKDF (reference sequence). The CDR3 has 18 residues. CDR3 in DNA: TGTGCCACCAGCAGAGACTCGAACACAGGGGTAGGAAATCAGCCCCAGCATTTT. It translates to CATSRDSNTGVGNQPQHF.

The chain couples TRBV9 to TRBJ2-1; D is perhaps TRBD1 (6 bases). Trimming cost V 2 bases and J 3 bases, with 12 bases left between them. This CDR3 contains 15 residues. CDR1 and CDR2 (germline): SGDLS, YYNGEE. CDR3 nucleotides: TGTGCCAGCAGCGTTGCACAGGGAATCTACAATGAGCAGTTCTTC. Translation gives CASSVAQGIYNEQFF.

This clonotype was counted between two and nine times. The chain uses TRBV2 and TRBJ2-3; TRBD1 agrees at 9 bases. Germline V gene lookup returns CDR1 SNHLY and CDR2 FYNNEI. The junction had 0 bases not matched to a gene; V was cut back by 11 bases and J by 0 bases. This CDR3 comprises 12 residues. CDR3: CAGQGSTDTQYF. The CDR3 DNA reads TGTGCCGGACAGGGGAGCACAGATACGCAGTATTTT. Full variable domain (outside the CDR3, taken from reference TRBV2 and TRBJ2-3): EPEVTQTPSHQVTQMGQEVILRCVPISNHLYFYWYRQILGQKVEFLVSFYNNEISEKSEIFDDQFSVERPDGSNFTLKIRSTKLEDSAMYFCAGQGSTDTQYFGPGTRLTVL.

This chain uses TRBV4-1 with TRBJ2-3, with D perhaps matching TRBD2 (5 bases). Per the germline V gene, CDR1 is MGHRA and CDR2 is YSYEKL. The CDR3 covers 17 residues. The germline V and J ends were trimmed by 0 bases and 4 bases, with 17 bases remaining between them. The CDR3 nucleotides are TGCGCCAGCAGCCAAGATAGCAGCAACGGGATAGCAGATACGCAGTATTTT. It codes for CASSQDSSNGIADTQYF.

Many counts were recorded for this clonotype. V is TRBV9 and J is TRBJ2-3; weak D call: TRBD2 (5 bases). The germline V gene has CDR1 SGDLS and CDR2 YYNGEE. The CDR3 consists of 15 residues. With 4 bases removed from V and 3 bases from J, the gap between germline ends came to 15 bases. CDR3 sequence (DNA): TGTGCCAGCAGCCCACCGGGGTCGGGAACAGATACGCAGTATTTT. Its protein is CASSPPGSGTDTQYF.

This clonotype is a singleton in its sample. The chain uses TRBV7-2 and TRBJ1-1; weak D call: TRBD1 (5 bases). The CDR3 totals 16 residues. Trimming removed 5 bases at V and 3 bases at J, with 19 bases between. Germline V CDR1 and CDR2: SGHTA, FQGNSA. The CDR3 DNA follows: TGTGCCAGCAGCGCCCAAGAGGGTAGGGGTGACACTGAAGCTTTCTTT. Translated, it gives CASSAQEGRGDTEAFF.